The entry below gives a single T cell receptor (beta chain) sequence along with its context. This sample's TCRbeta library carried unique molecular identifier barcodes. TCRdb independently ran MiXCR on the PCR reads; one entry per CDR3 protein. The sample yields around 480,000 distinct CDR3 sequences, 32% seen once. This specimen comes from a study of T-cell reconstitution after alpha-beta-depleted transplantation in children. The CDR3 loop spans 13 amino acids. Germline values: CDR1 KGHDR, CDR2 SFDVKD. V shed 6 bases and J shed 2 bases, with 9 bases lying between them. The chain couples TRBV24-1 to TRBJ2-5; possibly TRBD2 for D (5 bases). Sample: PBMCs from the stem cell graft donor, taken from the stem cell graft. The sequence was obtained from a human donor who donated a stem cell graft to a child with aplastic anemia. The CDR3 sequence: CATSKPGQETQYF. The CDR3 bases are TGTGCCACCAGTAAGCCGGGACAAGAGACCCAGTACTTC.